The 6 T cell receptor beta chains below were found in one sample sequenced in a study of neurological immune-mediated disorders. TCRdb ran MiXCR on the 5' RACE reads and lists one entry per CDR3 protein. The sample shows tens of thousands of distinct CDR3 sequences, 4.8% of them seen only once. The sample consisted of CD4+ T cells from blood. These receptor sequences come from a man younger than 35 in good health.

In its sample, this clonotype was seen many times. The CDR3 loop is CSARDRVGAGNEQYF. DNA of the CDR3: TGCAGTGCTAGAGATCGGGTCGGGGCAGGGAACGAGCAGTACTTC. This chain joins TRBV20-1 and TRBJ2-7; D tentatively fits TRBD1 or TRBD2 (5 bases each). CDR3 length: 15 residues. Per germline, CDR1 DFQATT and CDR2 SNEGSKA (reference sequence). Between the trimmed V and J ends, which lost 0 bases and 5 bases, there was a span of 17 bases.

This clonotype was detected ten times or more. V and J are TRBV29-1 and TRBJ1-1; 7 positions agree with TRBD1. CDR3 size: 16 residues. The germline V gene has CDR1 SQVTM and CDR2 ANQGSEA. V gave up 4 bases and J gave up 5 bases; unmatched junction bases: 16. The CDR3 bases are TGCAGCGTTGGGACAGTCCCGGGACAGAGAAGTACTGAAGCTTTCTTT. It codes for CSVGTVPGQRSTEAFF.

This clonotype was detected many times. The CDR3 protein is CASSFAITGELFF. In DNA form, the CDR3 reads TGTGCCAGCAGCTTCGCAATTACCGGGGAGCTGTTTTTT. V is TRBV7-2 and J is TRBJ2-2; D not resolved. Germline-derived CDR1 and CDR2 are SGHTA and FQGNSA. V gave up 3 bases and J gave up 5 bases, with 7 bases separating them. CDR3 length equals 13 residues. Complete variable domain (other parts from reference TRBV7-2 and TRBJ2-2): GAGVSQSPSNKVTEKGKDVELRCDPISGHTALYWYRQSLGQGLEFLIYFQGNSAPDKSGLPSDRFSAERTGGSVSTLTIQRTQQEDSAVYLCASSFAITGELFFGEGSRLTVL.

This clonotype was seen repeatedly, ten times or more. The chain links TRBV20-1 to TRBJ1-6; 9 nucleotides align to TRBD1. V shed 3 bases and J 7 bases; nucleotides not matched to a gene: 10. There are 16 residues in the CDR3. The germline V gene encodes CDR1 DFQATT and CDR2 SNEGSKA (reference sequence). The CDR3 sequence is CSARVGQGGTNSPLHF. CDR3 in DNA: TGCAGTGCTAGGGTGGGACAGGGAGGGACGAATTCACCCCTCCACTTT.

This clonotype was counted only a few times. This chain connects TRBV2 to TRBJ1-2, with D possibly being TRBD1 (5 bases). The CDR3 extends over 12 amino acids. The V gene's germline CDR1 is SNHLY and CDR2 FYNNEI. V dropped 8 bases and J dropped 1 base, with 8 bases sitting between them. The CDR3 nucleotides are TGTGCCAGCGGGGCGGATAACTATGGCTACACCTTC. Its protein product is CASGADNYGYTF.

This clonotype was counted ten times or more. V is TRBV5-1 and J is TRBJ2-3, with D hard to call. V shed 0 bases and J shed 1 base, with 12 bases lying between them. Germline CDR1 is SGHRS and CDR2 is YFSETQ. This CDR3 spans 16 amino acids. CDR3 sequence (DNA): TGCGCCAGCAGCTTGGAAGGGCGCGGCGGCACAGATACGCAGTATTTT. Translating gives CASSLEGRGGTDTQYF.